The source of this T cell receptor beta chain is a study of T cells after posttransplantation cyclophosphamide. Study results and caveats: Recipient CMV seropositivity and CMV reactivation strongly tracked TRB clonality.

The related graft donor's blood sample was taken on the day of bone marrow donation. Sequenced by immunoSEQ multiplex PCR; TCRdb stores in-frame clones only, minus some. The table lists tens of thousands of clones, with no singletons. This clone was counted at least ten times. Antigen specificity is unknown. Germline CDR1 reads SEHNR; CDR2 reads FQNEAQ (reference sequence). Trimming cost V 5 bases and J 6 bases; bases outside gene matches: 7. This CDR3 has 14 amino acids. Sample: PBMCs. The clonotype originates from a woman between 55 and 75 years old in good health, CMV-negative, and a related stem cell transplant donor. This chain connects TRBV7-9 to TRBJ1-5, with 7 positions matching TRBD1. In DNA, the CDR3 is TGTGCCAGCAGCCCCACAGGGGACGGTCAGCCCCAGCATTTT. Translated, it gives CASSPTGDGQPQHF.